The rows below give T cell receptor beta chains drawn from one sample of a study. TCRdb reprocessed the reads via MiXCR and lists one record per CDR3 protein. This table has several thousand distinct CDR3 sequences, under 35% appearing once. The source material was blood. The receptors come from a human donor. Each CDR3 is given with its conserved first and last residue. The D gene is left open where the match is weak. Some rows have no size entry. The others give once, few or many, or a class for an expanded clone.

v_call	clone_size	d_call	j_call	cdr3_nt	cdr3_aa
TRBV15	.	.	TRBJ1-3	TGTGCCACCAGAAGCGGAGAAGGAAACACCATATATTTT	CATRSGEGNTIYF
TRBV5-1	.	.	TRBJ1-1	TGCGCCAGCAGCTTTGGGTTGAACACTGAAGCTTTCTTT	CASSFGLNTEAFF
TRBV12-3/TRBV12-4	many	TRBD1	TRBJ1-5	TGTGCCAGCAGTCGCGACCCGGGACAGCAGGCCCAGCATTTT	CASSRDPGQQAQHF
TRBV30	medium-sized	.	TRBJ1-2	TGTGCCTGGGCCTCCCCGGGGGGAATCCCGGATGGCTACACCTTC	CAWASPGGIPDGYTF
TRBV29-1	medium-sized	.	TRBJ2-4	TGCAGCGTTGTGGCCCTAGCCAAAAACATTCAGTACTTC	CSVVALAKNIQYF
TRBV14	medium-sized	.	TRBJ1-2	TGTGCCAGCAGCCAAGACGCCCCCGAGGGCTACACCTTC	CASSQDAPEGYTF
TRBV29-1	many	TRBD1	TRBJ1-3	TGCAGCGTTGGGTCGAGGGGGACAGGGCCATTCGAGACTGGAAACACCATATATTTT	CSVGSRGTGPFETGNTIYF
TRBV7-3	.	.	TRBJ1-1	TGTGCCAGCAGCTTAAGGGGTGGGGGGGGCCTGAATAGTGAAGCTTTCTTT	CASSLRGGGGLNSEAFF
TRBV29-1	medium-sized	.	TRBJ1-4	TGCAGCGGTGGCCCCCGAAGTGAAAAACTGTTTTTT	CSGGPRSEKLFF
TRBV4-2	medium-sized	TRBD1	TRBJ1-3	TGTGCCAGCAGCGTATACAGGGGAGGTTCTGGAAACACCATATATTTT	CASSVYRGGSGNTIYF
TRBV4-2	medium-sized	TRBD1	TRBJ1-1	TGTGCCAGCAGCCCCAGGGACAGGGGACCTGAAGCTTTCTTT	CASSPRDRGPEAFF
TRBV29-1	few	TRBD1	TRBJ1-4	TGCAGCGGGGGGGACAGGGTCTCCGAAAAACTGTTTTTT	CSGGDRVSEKLFF
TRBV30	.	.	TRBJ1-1	TGTGCCTGGACTGAAGCTTTCTTT	CAWTEAFF